The sequence of this TCR beta chain was determined in a study of blood T cell repertoires in COVID-19. Looking at the study overall: From the United States, Italy and Spain came samples of acute and convalescent COVID-19.

In the authors' workflow: Researchers report that nucleated cell counts were estimated from reference gene primer amplification. Clones were read by immunoSEQ multiplex PCR, and TCRdb kept only the in-frame ones, dropping some. V, J and clone size are taken as reported in that table, and D and trimming were inferred from the DNA itself. This sample has some 97,000 clones, with roughly 85% found just once. Germline CDR1 MDHEN, CDR2 SYDVKM. The trim removed 5 bases at V and 6 bases at J, leaving 8 bases unmatched. This CDR3 has 15 residues. Sequences were obtained from peripheral blood. This TCR came from a man in his 70s with active or convalescent COVID-19. V usage is TRBV28 and J usage is TRBJ2-1; 9 positions match TRBD2. The DNA for the CDR3 is TGTGCCAGCAGTCGTACTAGCGGGTTCCTCAATGAGCAGTTCTTC. Encoded protein: CASSRTSGFLNEQFF.